This T cell receptor (beta chain) is from a study of blood T cell repertoires in COVID-19. Study-wide background: PBMCs, B-cell-depleted T cells, or T cells provided the cDNA or gDNA that made up the material.

Germline trimming cut 1 base from V and 4 bases from J; bases unmatched to any gene: 4. The CDR3 length is 15 residues. CDR1 is LGHDT and CDR2 is YNNKEL in the germline V gene (reference sequence). What the recovered Cohort 3 donors had was two negative PCRs, clearance, or symptom resolution. Per the authors' pipeline: The assay estimated nucleated cells by amplifying reference gene primers. Produced via immunoSEQ multiplex PCR; TCRdb's table is partial and in-frame only. V and J calls and clone size are given by that table; D and trimming were obtained from the DNA. Here the sample spans roughly 180,000 clones, roughly four fifths being singletons.

This chain uses TRBV3-1 (or the pseudogene TRBV3-2) with TRBJ2-7; 10 nucleotides match TRBD1. The clonotype was recovered from a middle-aged man who had recovered from COVID-19. Sequencing was performed on PBMCs or T cells enriched from blood (not recorded which). The CDR3 is CASSQVTGGPYEQYF. CDR3 coding DNA: TGTGCCAGCAGCCAAGTGACAGGGGGCCCATACGAGCAGTACTTC.